The rows below give T cell receptor beta chains drawn from one sample of a study of T cells in Graves' hyperthyroidism and ophthalmopathy. TCRdb re-analysed the multiplex PCR reads in MiXCR, keeping a single row per CDR3 protein. The data show around 350,000 distinct CDR3 sequences, 19% seen once. Material for sequencing was blood. The receptors here all came from a woman between 18 and 29 years old with Graves' hyperthyroidism. The CDR3 runs from the conserved cysteine through the conserved F or W.

V gene,CDR3 protein
TRBV19,CASQSQGGLGTEAFF
TRBV6-5,CASSRTGNYGYTF
TRBV4-1,CASSQWEAAFETQYF
TRBV28,CASSSLVGGELFF
TRBV5-1,CASSGEGLAGDSYEQYF
TRBV27,CASTGQRRGEQYF
TRBV5-1,CASSLWVGSNTEAFF
TRBV12-3/TRBV12-4,CASRKTSRDGYTF
TRBV7-9,CASSYPYGAYGYTF
TRBV7-8,CASSSRHGNQPQHF
TRBV30,CAWSQYTYGYTF
TRBV5-5,CASSLEGWFGNQPQHF
TRBV28,CASRLGTGEAFF
TRBV10-3,CAIRKQMNTEAFF
TRBV6-1,CASRATGANVLTF
TRBV7-9,CASSLAGNMNTEAFF
TRBV5-6,CASSLLAQQVNQPQHF
TRBV2,CASSDDRQETQYF
TRBV20-1,CSAKTGGPYEQYF
TRBV30,CAWSVHSLVSGNTIYF
TRBV6-1,CASRRTGAGTGNLEAFF
TRBV5-1,CASRHQETQYF
TRBV24-1,CATSAPGTSGLYEQYF
TRBV12-3/TRBV12-4,CASSPSGETQYF
TRBV6-2/TRBV6-3,CASSSGWAGTEAFF
TRBV11-3,CASRAGELFF
TRBV4-1,CASSPRTGAPRFQAKNIQYF
TRBV9,CASSAYKDSTGFHYGYTF
TRBV7-2,CASSSWTGSNQPQHF
TRBV10-3,CTISESFYRGQVNTEAFF